This T cell receptor (beta chain) originates from a study of CD8 T cells in Susac syndrome. Notes on the study in general: Repertoires of Susac syndrome CD4+ T cells lacked clonal expansion.

Random hexamers served to reverse transcribe roughly 0.45 to 1 ug RNA. The immunoSEQ assay covered 54 Vbeta and 13 Jbeta segments for CDR3. TCRdb fed the immunoSEQ multiplex PCR reads into MiXCR, producing one record per CDR3 protein. Of 95,000 to 150,000 distinct CDR3 sequences listed, over 90% are singletons. Blood CD8+ and CD4+ T cells underwent high-throughput TCR beta sequencing. The CD8+ and CD4+ T cells were negatively isolated, with the TEMRA cells enriched by FACS. In germline, CDR1 is LGHDT, CDR2 YNNKEL (reference sequence). Trimming cost V 0 bases and J 5 bases, with 11 bases left between them. The CDR3 runs to 15 residues. Concerning this clonotype itself: Antigen unknown.

Sequenced: CD4+ T cells from PBMCs. The TCR was taken from a human donor with Susac syndrome. The genes are TRBV3-1 and TRBJ2-1; no clear D gene. The CDR3 DNA reads as TGTGCCAGCAGCCAAGAGTGGGCAGCCGACAATGAGCAGTTCTTC. Translating gives CASSQEWAADNEQFF.